This T cell receptor beta chain was identified during a study of beta chain features in type 1 diabetes. Study-wide background: Researchers looked at around 100 million sorted cells across all samples. Notes on the study in general: Using cDNA template may skew counts toward highly expressing activated cells. For Type 1 diabetes patients, all four CD4+ subsets carried TCRB CDR3s that were moderately but significantly shorter.

Every bit of the isolated RNA underwent reverse transcription, so sequencing read expressed TCRB transcripts. Method: immunoSEQ multiplex PCR; TCRdb's copy keeps in-frame clones and lacks some. Of about 340,000 clones in the sample, less than 15% were seen once. Purity above 95% was achieved in all sorted populations. The CDR3 has 17 residues. CDR1 is SEHNR, CDR2 FQNEAQ, per germline (reference sequence). With V trimmed by 5 bases and J by 3 bases, 8 bases remained unmatched. The table lists this clone with a few counts. Antigen unknown. The source is a woman younger than 30 with type 1 diabetes. Sequenced input: naive CD4+ T cells from blood. The chain couples TRBV7-9 to TRBJ2-5; the match to TRBD2 covers 14 bases. The DNA of the CDR3 is TGTGCCAGCAGCGGCGGACTAGCGGGAGGAGGGGAAGAGACCCAGTACTTC. Protein: CASSGGLAGGGEETQYF.